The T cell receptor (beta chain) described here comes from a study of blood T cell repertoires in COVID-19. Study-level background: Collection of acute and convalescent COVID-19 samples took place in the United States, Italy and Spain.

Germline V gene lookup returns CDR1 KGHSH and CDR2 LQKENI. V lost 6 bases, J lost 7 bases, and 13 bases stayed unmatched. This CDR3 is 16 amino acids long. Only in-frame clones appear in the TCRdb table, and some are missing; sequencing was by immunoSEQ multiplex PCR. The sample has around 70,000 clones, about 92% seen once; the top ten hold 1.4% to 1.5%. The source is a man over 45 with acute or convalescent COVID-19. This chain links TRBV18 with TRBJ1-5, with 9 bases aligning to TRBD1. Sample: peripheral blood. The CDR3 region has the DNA TGTGCCAGCTCCCAAACCGGGACAGGGATAGGGCAGCCCCAGCATTTT. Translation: CASSQTGTGIGQPQHF. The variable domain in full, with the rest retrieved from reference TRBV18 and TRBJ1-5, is NAGVMQNPRHLVRRRGQEARLRCSPMKGHSHVYWYRQLPEEGLKFMVYLQKENIIDESGMPKERFSAEFPKEGPSILRIQQVVRGDSAAYFCASSQTGTGIGQPQHFGDGTRLSIL.